This T cell receptor (beta chain) was sequenced during a study of blood T cell repertoires in COVID-19. The participants were between roughly 18 and 100 years old and came from 24 US areas. Libraries were prepared by immunoSEQ multiplex PCR; TCRdb keeps only in-frame clonotypes and omits some of them. Of over 150,000 clones in the sample, about 90% were seen once. The CDR3 has 15 amino acids. Germline trimming cut 3 bases from V and 5 bases from J; bases unmatched to any gene: 10. Germline CDR1 and CDR2: SGHDT and YYEEEE. V and J are TRBV5-6 and TRBJ1-2, with TRBD1 identical over 7 bases. The source is a woman aged 45-65 years who had recovered from COVID-19. The sequencing input was PBMCs or T cells enriched from blood (not recorded which). CDR3 amino acids: CASSSGTAIYYGYTF. The CDR3 nucleotides are TGTGCCAGCAGCTCCGGGACAGCTATCTATTATGGCTACACCTTC.